The TCR beta chain under discussion was sequenced for a study of T cells after yellow fever vaccination. Each CDR3 protein is one row after TCRdb ran MiXCR on the 5' RACE reads. The sample lists approximately 300,000 distinct CDR3 sequences; around 7.3% were seen once. This clonotype was found many times. Germline CDR1 and CDR2: SGHRS and YFSETQ. V lost 1 base and J lost 4; bases outside the gene matches: 5. The CDR3 totals 17 residues. The genes are TRBV5-1 and TRBJ2-3, with 14 positions matching TRBD2. The receptor was derived from a man aged 18 to 29 who received the YFV17D yellow fever vaccine. The sample here was PBMCs, taken about 49 days after the first yellow fever vaccination. This CDR3 reads CASSLWGLAGDADTQYF. In DNA form, the CDR3 reads TGCGCCAGCAGCTTGTGGGGACTAGCGGGGGACGCAGATACGCAGTATTTT.